This T cell receptor beta chain was recorded in a study of CD8 T cells in Susac syndrome. Points from the study as a whole: TCR sequencing and HLA analysis covered a relatively small number of individuals.

Sequencing of TCR beta was carried out in blood CD8+ and CD4+ T cells. TEMRA cells were FACS-enriched, and CD8+ and CD4+ T cells were isolated negatively. With respect to this clonotype: What it binds is unknown.

The germline V gene has CDR1 MNHEY and CDR2 SMNVEV (reference sequence). V was trimmed by 8 bases and J by 0 bases, leaving 17 bases between them. The CDR3 covers 15 residues. With random hexamers, 0.5 to 1 ug RNA was reverse transcribed. In TCRdb, the immunoSEQ multiplex PCR reads were re-called with MiXCR into one record per CDR3 protein. The table has more than 150,000 distinct CDR3 sequences, about 95% seen once. The material sequenced was CD8+ T cells from PBMCs. This rearrangement joins TRBV27 to TRBJ2-7, with D possibly being TRBD2 (6 bases). This TCR came from a human donor with multiple sclerosis. DNA for the CDR3: TGTGCCAGCGGCACTTGGCGGGGCGGCTCCTACGAGCAGTACTTC. Residues: CASGTWRGGSYEQYF.